This T cell receptor beta chain comes out of a study of blood T cell repertoires in COVID-19. On the study more broadly: Acute and convalescent COVID-19 specimens originated in the United States, Italy and Spain. PBMCs, B-cell-depleted T cells, or T cells were the source of the cDNA or gDNA that made up the material.

As processed by the authors: Reference gene primer amplification gave nucleated cell count estimates. Measured with immunoSEQ multiplex PCR; TCRdb has only the in-frame clones, and not every one. V, J and clone size derive from that table, while D and trimming were established from the DNA sequence. The repertoire holds just under 350,000 clones, with around nine tenths as singletons. There are 13 residues in the CDR3. In germline, CDR1 is MNHNY, CDR2 SVGAGI (reference sequence). Trimming removed 3 bases at V and 3 bases at J, with 9 bases between. It was during active infection that Seattle patients were enrolled and then longitudinally followed.

Material: peripheral blood. The rearrangement joins TRBV6-6 to TRBJ2-7; D is perhaps TRBD1 (5 bases). The receptor was isolated from a woman aged 70 to 79 with COVID-19, enrolled during active disease. CDR3 loop: CASSYSRVYEQYF. CDR3 nucleotide sequence: TGTGCCAGCAGTTATTCCAGGGTCTACGAGCAGTACTTC.